The clone carrying this T cell receptor beta chain was picked up one time. This CDR3 contains 14 residues. Germline V gives CDR1 LNHDA, CDR2 SQIVND (reference sequence). V shed 7 bases, J shed 2 bases, and the junction held 4 bases outside the gene matches. This entry is derived from a study of T cell changes during pregnancy in multiple sclerosis. Generated by immunoSEQ multiplex PCR, the TCRdb table keeps only in-frame clones and is missing some. The repertoire holds 45,000 or so clones, with over 85% as singletons. V gene TRBV19 combines with J gene TRBJ2-2; 7 bases are shared with TRBD1. The input for sequencing was peripheral blood, taken in the first trimester of pregnancy. This receptor was obtained from a female donor with multiple sclerosis, enrolled in a pregnancy study. CDR3 sequence (DNA): TGTGCCAGTACGAGGGGGCTCAACACCGGGGAGCTGTTTTTT. This gives the protein CASTRGLNTGELFF.